One sample yielded the 25 T cell receptor beta chains listed below, sequenced in a study of blood T cell repertoires in COVID-19. Using immunoSEQ multiplex PCR, the repertoire was profiled, and TCRdb retains in-frame clones only, with some absent. The sample holds around 300,000 clones; roughly nine tenths are singletons and the top ten take 2.2%. The specimen was peripheral blood. Every receptor here comes from a man aged 50 to 59 with acute or convalescent COVID-19.

The chain links TRBV5-1 to TRBJ2-7, with 9 nucleotides matching TRBD2. The CDR3 consists of 15 residues. Germline V gene lookup returns CDR1 SGHRS and CDR2 YFSETQ. The ends lost 1 base at V and 1 base at J; junction bases unmatched: 3. The chain's CDR3 is CASSLIAGASYEQYF. DNA for the CDR3: TGCGCCAGCAGCTTGATAGCGGGGGCATCCTACGAGCAGTACTTC.

This chain uses TRBV5-1 with TRBJ2-1; D not certain. This CDR3 region has 14 residues. Germline V gives CDR1 SGHRS, CDR2 YFSETQ. Trimming left V 1 base short and J 6 bases short, with 11 bases between. The CDR3 is CASSLSPGSNEQFF. In DNA, the CDR3 is TGCGCCAGCAGCTTGTCCCCCGGGTCCAATGAGCAGTTCTTC. The whole variable domain, remainder taken from reference TRBV5-1 and TRBJ2-1, is KAGVTQTPRYLIKTRGQQVTLSCSPISGHRSVSWYQQTPGQGLQFLFEYFSETQRNKGNFPGRFSGRQFSNSRSEMNVSTLELGDSALYLCASSLSPGSNEQFFGPGTRLTVL.

The chain uses TRBV19 and TRBJ2-3; D is unresolved. CDR3 size: 13 residues. V was trimmed by 0 bases and J by 5 bases, leaving 6 bases between them. Per the germline V gene, CDR1 is LNHDA and CDR2 is SQIVND (reference sequence). This CDR3 reads CASSIDGEDTQYF. CDR3 coding DNA: TGTGCCAGTAGTATAGATGGAGAAGATACGCAGTATTTT.

The chain combines TRBV7-3 with TRBJ2-7, with 7 nucleotides matching TRBD1. CDR1 SGHTA and CDR2 FQGTGA come from the germline V gene. The ends lost 5 bases at V and 5 bases at J; junction bases unmatched: 6. The CDR3 sequence is 13 residues long. CDR3 in DNA: TGTGCCAGCAGCCACGGGGACAGAAACGAGCAGTACTTC. It is translated as CASSHGDRNEQYF. Together with reference TRBV7-3 and TRBJ2-7, the CDR3 gives the full variable domain: GAGVSQTPSNKVTEKGKYVELRCDPISGHTALYWYRQSLGQGPEFLIYFQGTGAADDSGLPNDRFFAVRPEGSVSTLKIQRTERGDSAVYLCASSHGDRNEQYFGPGTRLTVT.

This clone has just a few counts. V is TRBV12-3 or TRBV12-4 and J is TRBJ2-4, with D possibly being TRBD1 (5 bases). The CDR3 loop spans 13 amino acids. V was clipped by 6 bases and J by 7 bases, with 13 bases between them. In nucleotides, the CDR3 is TGTGCCAGCAGCCAGGGCATGGGTAACATTCAGTACTTC. This sequence encodes CASSQGMGNIQYF.

The chain couples TRBV6-5 to TRBJ1-1, with 7 bases fitting TRBD1. Germline V CDR1 and CDR2: MNHEY, SVGAGI. The J segment lost 2 bases and the V segment lost 2 bases, leaving 2 bases of the junction unmatched. The CDR3 extends over 14 amino acids. CDR3 nucleotides: TGTGCCAGCAGTTACGGACAGGTTAACACTGAAGCTTTCTTT. Protein product: CASSYGQVNTEAFF.

The chain recombines TRBV20-1 with TRBJ2-5; 8 bases fit TRBD2. In germline, CDR1 is DFQATT, CDR2 SNEGSKA (reference sequence). Trimming removed 6 bases from V and 5 bases from J; junction bases left unmatched: 11. CDR3 length: 14 residues. Here the CDR3 reads CSASSGGPAETQYF. Written as DNA, the CDR3 is TGCAGTGCCAGTTCGGGGGGGCCGGCGGAGACCCAGTACTTC.

The chain combines TRBV5-1 with TRBJ1-2, with D possibly matching TRBD1 (5 bases). CDR1 and CDR2 from the germline V gene are SGHRS and YFSETQ. V gave up 4 bases and J gave up 4 bases, with 14 bases separating them. The CDR3 is 14 amino acids. CDR3 residues: CASSPRGGGYGYTF. Here the CDR3 DNA reads TGCGCCAGCAGCCCCCGCGGGGGAGGCTATGGCTACACCTTC.

The chain joins TRBV3-1 (or the pseudogene TRBV3-2) to TRBJ1-1; tentatively, D is TRBD1 (6 bases). The germline V and J ends were trimmed by 11 bases and 5 bases, with 18 bases remaining between them. Germline-derived CDR1 and CDR2 are LGHDT and YNNKEL (reference sequence). This CDR3 is built from 13 residues. The CDR3 DNA reads as TGTGCCGTTAGGGGGGAAGCGGGAACTGAAGCTTTCTTT. It translates to CAVRGEAGTEAFF.

This chain uses TRBV18 with TRBJ2-1; TRBD1 agrees at 10 bases. This CDR3 is built from 16 residues. V lost 4 bases and J lost 9; bases outside the gene matches: 12. The germline V gene encodes CDR1 KGHSH and CDR2 LQKENI. DNA of the CDR3: TGTGCCAGCTCACTGACCGGGACAGGGGTGTCGGTTGAGCAGTTCTTC. Encoded protein: CASSLTGTGVSVEQFF.

The genes are TRBV12-3 or TRBV12-4 and TRBJ2-5; 7 bases are a match to TRBD1. The trim removed 6 bases at V and 5 bases at J, leaving 6 bases unmatched. This CDR3 has 13 amino acids. The CDR3 loop is CASSQQGQETQYF. Written as DNA, the CDR3 is TGTGCCAGCAGCCAACAGGGGCAGGAGACCCAGTACTTC.

The rearrangement uses TRBV13 and TRBJ2-7; D not resolved. This CDR3 contains 15 residues. The V end lost 0 bases, the J end lost 6 bases, and 15 bases lay between the germline ends. The germline gives CDR1 PRHDT, CDR2 FYEKMQ (reference sequence). The CDR3, as DNA: TGTGCCAGCAGCTTAGGTATTATCTCCAGTCTCGAGCAGTACTTC. Translating it yields CASSLGIISSLEQYF.

The chain joins TRBV6-5 to TRBJ2-7, with D perhaps TRBD1 (6 bases). The CDR3 length is 13 residues. Germline CDR1 is MNHEY and CDR2 is SVGAGI. The V and J ends lost 6 bases and 2 bases respectively, with 11 bases between them. DNA of the CDR3: TGTGCCAGCAGGATACAGGGTGCCTACGAGCAGTACTTC. Translation gives CASRIQGAYEQYF.

The rearrangement links TRBV5-1 to TRBJ2-7, with D possibly matching TRBD1 (6 bases). The CDR3 extends over 13 amino acids. Germline V gene lookup returns CDR1 SGHRS and CDR2 YFSETQ. The V and J ends lost 4 bases and 3 bases respectively, with 11 bases between them. CDR3 in amino acids: CASSPGDLYEQYF. As DNA, the CDR3 is TGCGCCAGCAGCCCAGGGGATCTCTACGAGCAGTACTTC.

The gene calls are TRBV12-3 or TRBV12-4 and TRBJ1-2; 7 bases align to TRBD1. The CDR3 consists of 12 residues. Trimming at V came to 5 bases and at J to 5 bases, leaving 2 bases not matched to a gene. The CDR3 loop reads CASSIQGYGYTF. The CDR3 nucleotides are TGTGCCAGCAGTATACAGGGGTATGGCTACACCTTC.

The chain combines TRBV30 with TRBJ1-5; D not resolved. With 0 bases removed from V and 4 bases from J, the gap between germline ends came to 10 bases. The CDR3 length is 14 residues. From germline, CDR1 is GTSNPN and CDR2 SVGIG (reference sequence). The CDR3 DNA reads TGTGCCTGGAGTGTTAGTGTAGCGAATCAGCCCCAGCATTTT. Translation gives CAWSVSVANQPQHF.

V usage is TRBV24-1 and J usage is TRBJ1-5; weak D call: TRBD1 (5 bases). CDR1 and CDR2 (germline): KGHDR, SFDVKD. V lost 0 bases and J lost 4, with 6 bases in between. The CDR3 runs 14 residues. CDR3 in amino acids: CATSDLAGNQPQHF. DNA of the CDR3: TGTGCCACCAGTGATTTGGCAGGGAATCAGCCCCAGCATTTT.

The chain employs TRBV7-2 and TRBJ2-7; D perhaps matches TRBD1 (5 bases). Germline assignment: CDR1 SGHTA and CDR2 FQGNSA. This CDR3 is 13 amino acids long. Trimming took 3 bases from V and 3 from J, leaving 9 bases between them. The CDR3 reads CASSLGRSYEQYF. CDR3 bases: TGTGCCAGCAGCTTGGGGCGAAGCTACGAGCAGTACTTC.

The chain joins TRBV5-4 to TRBJ2-2; 7 nucleotides agree with TRBD2. CDR1 SGHNT and CDR2 YYREEE come from the germline V gene (reference sequence). The CDR3 extends over 14 amino acids. The V segment lost 4 bases and the J segment 3 bases; nucleotides outside the gene matches: 3. Here the CDR3 reads CASSQRDHTGELFF. The CDR3 DNA sequence: TGTGCCAGCAGCCAGCGGGACCACACCGGGGAGCTGTTTTTT. Looking up the rest from reference TRBV5-4 and TRBJ2-2 gives the full variable domain: ETGVTQSPTHLIKTRGQQVTLRCSSQSGHNTVSWYQQALGQGPQFIFQYYREEENGRGNFPPRFSGLQFPNYSSELNVNALELDDSALYLCASSQRDHTGELFFGEGSRLTVL.

V and J are TRBV11-3 and TRBJ2-1; TRBD1 agrees at 7 bases. The length of the CDR3 is 14 residues. Trimming cost V 5 bases and J 8 bases; bases outside gene matches: 9. Germline V gene data show CDR1 as SGHNT and CDR2 as YENEEA. The CDR3 protein is CASSPGQSRDEQFF. DNA for the CDR3: TGTGCCAGCAGCCCGGGACAGTCGAGGGATGAGCAGTTCTTC.

This rearrangement joins TRBV10-2 to TRBJ2-7; a weak D match, TRBD1 (5 bases). The germline V gene encodes CDR1 WSHSY and CDR2 SAAADI. The CDR3 runs 13 residues. With 4 bases removed from V and 2 bases from J, the gap between germline ends came to 9 bases. For the CDR3, the DNA is TGCGCCAGCAGTGTACAGGTCACCTACGAGCAGTACTTC. Amino acids: CASSVQVTYEQYF.

V gene TRBV7-9 combines with J gene TRBJ2-3; 9 bases agree with TRBD2. Unmatched junction bases numbered 16, after V lost 5 bases and J lost 4 bases. This CDR3 contains 18 residues. Germline V CDR1 and CDR2: SEHNR, FQNEAQ (reference sequence). CDR3 in DNA: TGTGCCAGCAGCACAAGATTGGCTAGCGGGGATCACGCAGATACGCAGTATTTT. Its translation: CASSTRLASGDHADTQYF.

J is TRBJ1-6 and V is TRBV18, with a possible D match to TRBD1 (5 bases). Trimming cost V 6 bases and J 7 bases, with 13 bases left between them. Germline V CDR1 and CDR2: KGHSH, LQKENI. The CDR3 loop spans 14 amino acids. Written as DNA, the CDR3 is TGTGCCAGCTCCACTCAGGAGGGGAATTCACCCCTCCACTTT. Protein: CASSTQEGNSPLHF.

The chain joins TRBV19 to TRBJ2-1; 8 bases map to TRBD1. J was trimmed by 8 bases and V by 4 bases; bases with no gene match: 4. The CDR3 runs 13 residues. The germline CDR1 and CDR2 sequences are LNHDA and SQIVND (reference sequence). CDR3: CASSTDRGHEQFF. As DNA, the CDR3 is TGTGCCAGTAGTACCGACAGGGGACATGAGCAGTTCTTC.

In regard to this clone: Additional DNA sequences in this sample encode the identical CDR3. This rearrangement joins TRBV27 to TRBJ2-2, with D perhaps TRBD2 (6 bases). Trimming cost V 3 bases and J 5 bases, with 10 bases left between them. Germline values: CDR1 MNHEY, CDR2 SMNVEV (reference sequence). This CDR3 is built from 14 residues. CDR3 nucleotides: TGTGCCAGCAGTTTTTCGGCGGGGACCGGGGAGCTGTTTTTT. As protein: CASSFSAGTGELFF.